This T cell receptor beta chain was captured in a study of Ad26.COV2.S vaccination and SARS-CoV-2 variants. On the study more broadly: Intramuscular Ad26.COV2.S doses were given once or twice, 56 days apart.

The table came from immunoSEQ multiplex PCR; TCRdb's copy has only in-frame clones and leaves some out. The table shows about 370,000 clones, with 80% to 90% occurring only once. CDR1 and CDR2 (germline): SGHNT, YYREEE (reference sequence). The CDR3 has 15 amino acids. V was pared by 5 bases and J by 3 bases, with 12 bases between. With regard to this clone: Its antigen remains unidentified.

Treatment here: approximately 18 received Ad26.COV2.S at low or high dose, single or two shots; several received placebo; per-sample allocation not given. At day 63 after the first vaccine or placebo injection, samples were drawn. An Ad26 vector expressing Wuhan-strain SARS-CoV-2 spike served as the vaccine. Study results and limitations: Comparability of non-spike TCR breadth was observed across vaccine and placebo recipients.

This chain links TRBV5-4 with TRBJ1-6; the D is unclear. The starting material was peripheral blood, obtained in a trial of Ad26.COV2.S vaccine versus placebo. The clonotype was recovered from a person between 18 and 60 years old who received the Ad26.COV2.S COVID-19 vaccine or a placebo. The CDR3 sequence is CASRRDGSYNSPLHF. DNA for the CDR3: TGTGCCAGCAGACGGGATGGTAGCTATAATTCACCCCTCCACTTT.